This T cell receptor (beta chain) was captured by sequencing in a study of beta chain features in type 1 diabetes. The wider study: All samples yielded over 95,000,000 examined sorted cells.

Expressed TCRB transcripts were sequenced, since all the RNA that had been isolated was reverse transcribed. Clones were read by immunoSEQ multiplex PCR, and TCRdb kept only the in-frame ones, dropping some. The profile shows under 350,000 clones, roughly 8% of them singletons. This clone was seen a handful of times. The CDR3 contains 14 residues. Germline CDR1 and CDR2: MNHEY and SMNVEV (reference sequence). The V gene lost 8 bases and the J gene lost 1 base, with 11 bases spanning the gap. This chain uses TRBV27 with TRBJ2-2; D call uncertain. The sample comprised central memory CD4+ T cells from blood. The TCR originated in a young woman in good health. The CDR3 is CASLTARNTGELFF. The CDR3 DNA sequence: TGTGCCAGCCTCACCGCCAGGAACACCGGGGAGCTGTTTTTT.